These 20 T cell receptor beta chains came from one sample sequenced in a study of cytomegalovirus exposure and HLA in healthy donors. Both 60 Vbeta primers and 13 Jbeta primers went into the PCR. Only in-frame clones appear in the TCRdb table, and some are missing; sequencing was by immunoSEQ multiplex PCR. The sample has roughly 110,000 clones; roughly 82% are singletons. Sequenced: PBMCs. All receptors derive from a male donor in good health and CMV-seropositive.

In its sample, this clone was seen once. This rearrangement joins TRBV28 to TRBJ1-5, with 8 bases lining up with TRBD1. Germline CDR1 is MDHEN and CDR2 is SYDVKM. Trimming at V came to 2 bases and at J to 4 bases, leaving 1 base not matched to a gene. CDR3 length: 14 amino acids. In DNA, the CDR3 is TGTGCCAGCAGTTTAGACAGGGGAAATCAGCCCCAGCATTTT. Translation gives CASSLDRGNQPQHF.

The chain links TRBV19 to TRBJ1-5, with 7 bases that match TRBD1. CDR1 and CDR2 from the germline V gene are LNHDA and SQIVND (reference sequence). The CDR3 runs 16 residues. With 2 bases clipped from V and 6 bases from J, the junction kept 10 bases outside the gene matches. CDR3 DNA: TGTGCCAGTAGTATAAGGACAGGACCGGGGCGTCAGCCCCAGCATTTT. Its translation is CASSIRTGPGRQPQHF.

The rearrangement uses TRBV7-2 and TRBJ2-5; 8 nucleotides align to TRBD1. V dropped 5 bases and J dropped 5; count of bases not matched to a gene: 7. The germline gives CDR1 SGHTA, CDR2 FQGNSA. The CDR3 is 14 residues long. As DNA, the CDR3 is TGTGCCAGCAGCGTGCAGGGGGCGCGGGAGACCCAGTACTTC. Encoded protein: CASSVQGARETQYF. Variable domain in full (rest from reference TRBV7-2 and TRBJ2-5): GAGVSQSPSNKVTEKGKDVELRCDPISGHTALYWYRQSLGQGLEFLIYFQGNSAPDKSGLPSDRFSAERTGGSVSTLTIQRTQQEDSAVYLCASSVQGARETQYFGPGTRLLVL.

The V and J genes are TRBV7-3 and TRBJ2-3; 10 bases are a match to TRBD2. There are 15 residues in the CDR3. The V and J ends lost 4 bases and 5 bases, in that order; junction bases with no gene match: 6. Germline CDR1 SGHTA, CDR2 FQGTGA. The CDR3 reads CASSSSGGERDTQYF. CDR3 DNA sequence: TGTGCCAGCAGCTCGAGCGGGGGGGAGAGAGATACGCAGTATTTT.

The table lists this clone with a few counts. The chain is built from TRBV19 and TRBJ2-5; 7 nucleotides align to TRBD1. This CDR3 contains 17 residues. V shed 6 bases, J shed 1 base, and the junction held 14 bases outside the gene matches. The germline CDR1 and CDR2 sequences are LNHDA and SQIVND (reference sequence). CDR3 bases: TGTGCCAGTAGCAGAGGACAGGTAGTCGGAGTCCAAGAGACCCAGTACTTC. The encoded protein is CASSRGQVVGVQETQYF.

The chain combines TRBV15 with TRBJ2-1, with 8 bases that match TRBD2. Germline V gives CDR1 LNHNV, CDR2 YYDKDF (reference sequence). CDR3 length equals 13 residues. V trimming: 5 bases; J trimming: 10 bases; junction bases outside the gene matches: 7. In DNA form, the CDR3 reads TGTGCCACCAGCCCCCGACTAGCGAGGGAGCAGTTCTTC. Its protein product is CATSPRLAREQFF.

V and J are TRBV7-9 and TRBJ2-7; TRBD2 is a possible D gene (6 bases). Trimming pared 6 bases from V and 3 bases from J, leaving 21 bases between. The CDR3 runs 16 residues. The V gene's germline CDR1 is SEHNR and CDR2 FQNEAQ (reference sequence). CDR3 residues: CASRPNSGAGYYEQYF. The CDR3 bases are TGTGCCAGCAGGCCCAACTCGGGAGCGGGTTACTACGAGCAGTACTTC.

The sample holds a few counts of this clone. The V gene is TRBV5-1, the J gene TRBJ2-7; maybe TRBD2 (6 bases). Germline V gene sequence: CDR1 SGHRS, CDR2 YFSETQ. The CDR3 runs to 16 residues. Between the trimmed V and J ends, which lost 0 bases and 0 bases, there was a span of 13 bases. The CDR3 region is CASSLGVGGSSYEQYF. DNA of the CDR3: TGCGCCAGCAGCTTGGGTGTCGGGGGAAGCTCCTACGAGCAGTACTTC.

This sequence joins TRBV5-4 and TRBJ2-3; the D is unclear. The ends were cut back, 0 bases at V and 9 bases at J, with 11 bases in the middle. CDR1 is SGHNT, CDR2 YYREEE, per germline (reference sequence). The length of the CDR3 is 13 residues. CDR3 residues: CASSLGTAVTQYF. In nucleotides, the CDR3 is TGTGCCAGCAGCTTGGGAACCGCAGTAACGCAGTATTTT. Supplemented by reference TRBV5-4 and TRBJ2-3, the full variable domain reads ETGVTQSPTHLIKTRGQQVTLRCSSQSGHNTVSWYQQALGQGPQFIFQYYREEENGRGNFPPRFSGLQFPNYSSELNVNALELDDSALYLCASSLGTAVTQYFGPGTRLTVL.

V gene TRBV29-1 combines with J gene TRBJ2-7; perhaps TRBD2 as D (5 bases). CDR1 and CDR2 (germline): SQVTM, ANQGSEA. The CDR3 runs to 14 residues. V was cut by 6 bases and J by 3 bases, with 18 bases left in between. The CDR3 bases are TGCAGCGTGGGCCCGGGGTCTGCGGGCTACGAGCAGTACTTC. Its translation: CSVGPGSAGYEQYF.

The chain is built from TRBV4-3 and TRBJ1-6, with D tentatively TRBD1 (5 bases). The CDR3 consists of 19 residues. CDR1 is LGHNA and CDR2 is YSLEER in the germline V gene. Deletions cut 3 bases from V and 0 bases from J, with 18 bases between. CDR3 nucleotides: TGCGCCAGCAGCCAGGCCCCGGGACTGAGGAGCTCCTATAATTCACCCCTCCACTTT. It translates to CASSQAPGLRSSYNSPLHF.

V usage is TRBV27 and J usage is TRBJ1-4; D is undetermined. Trimming removed 8 bases at V and 0 bases at J, with 4 bases between. The CDR3 is 12 residues long. Germline CDR1 and CDR2: MNHEY and SMNVEV (reference sequence). The CDR3 coding sequence is TGTGCCAGCCGGGCAACTAATGAAAAACTGTTTTTT. Amino acid sequence: CASRATNEKLFF. Based on the CDR3 plus reference TRBV27 and TRBJ1-4, the full variable domain is EAQVTQNPRYLITVTGKKLTVTCSQNMNHEYMSWYRQDPGLGLRQIYYSMNVEVTDKGDVPEGYKVSRKEKRNFPLILESPSPNQTSLYFCASRATNEKLFFGSGTQLSVL.

The rearrangement links TRBV7-9 to TRBJ1-1; D not certain. The CDR3 consists of 14 residues. Germline CDR1 and CDR2: SEHNR and FQNEAQ (reference sequence). Trimming cost V 9 bases and J 8 bases, with 22 bases left between them. For the CDR3, the DNA is TGTGCCAGTAACTACCCACAGCGACTAACAGAAGCTTTCTTT. Translating it yields CASNYPQRLTEAFF.

The chain recombines TRBV14 with TRBJ2-7; 8 nucleotides align to TRBD2. This CDR3 is 16 amino acids long. V was clipped by 1 base and J by 2 bases; unmatched bases: 7. Germline loops: CDR1 SGHDN, CDR2 FVKESK. The CDR3 DNA follows: TGTGCCAGCAGCCAAGGACTAGCGCGAAGGACCTACGAGCAGTACTTC. This translates into CASSQGLARRTYEQYF.

This chain links TRBV19 with TRBJ2-1; 13 bases align to TRBD2. V dropped 7 bases and J dropped 7; count of bases not matched to a gene: 7. The CDR3 is 15 amino acids. Germline CDR1 reads LNHDA; CDR2 reads SQIVND (reference sequence). CDR3 sequence (DNA): TGTGCCAGTACCAAACTAGCGGGGGGGCGTAATGAGCAGTTCTTC. Translated, it gives CASTKLAGGRNEQFF.

The rearrangement joins TRBV6-5 to TRBJ1-4; 9 positions match TRBD1. Germline loops: CDR1 MNHEY, CDR2 SVGAGI. The ends lost 6 bases at V and 8 bases at J; junction bases unmatched: 7. The CDR3 covers 14 residues. This chain's CDR3 is CASSPGQGREKLFF. The CDR3 DNA reads TGTGCCAGCAGCCCGGGACAGGGAAGAGAAAAACTGTTTTTT.

The chain links TRBV15 to TRBJ2-7; 8 bases match TRBD2. Unmatched junction bases numbered 5, after V lost 6 bases and J lost 4 bases. The CDR3 consists of 13 residues. Germline V gene data show CDR1 as LNHNV and CDR2 as YYDKDF (reference sequence). CDR3 sequence: CATRTEREYEQYF. CDR3 bases: TGTGCCACCAGGACGGAGCGGGAGTACGAGCAGTACTTC.

The chain recombines TRBV5-1 with TRBJ1-2; D not certain. V lost 6 bases and J lost 4, with 19 bases in between. In germline, CDR1 is SGHRS, CDR2 YFSETQ. The CDR3 runs 15 residues. The CDR3 nucleotides read TGCGCCAGCACCGATTCGGGGATGTCGTCCTATGGCTACACCTTC. This sequence encodes CASTDSGMSSYGYTF.

This clone was seen a handful of times. The chain employs TRBV5-1 and TRBJ2-6, with 7 bases that match TRBD1. Germline trimming cut 4 bases from V and 0 bases from J; bases unmatched to any gene: 4. The CDR3 is 16 residues long. Per the germline V gene, CDR1 is SGHRS and CDR2 is YFSETQ. The CDR3 protein is CASSGTDHSGANVLTF. In DNA form, the CDR3 reads TGCGCCAGCAGCGGGACAGACCACTCTGGGGCCAACGTCCTGACTTTC.

In DNA form, the CDR3 reads TGCGCCAGCAGCTTGGAACCAGTCTACGAGCAGTACTTC. The encoded protein is CASSLEPVYEQYF. The rearrangement links TRBV5-1 to TRBJ2-7, with D unresolved. Deletions cut 0 bases from V and 3 bases from J, with 7 bases between. The germline CDR1 and CDR2 sequences are SGHRS and YFSETQ. The CDR3 extends over 13 amino acids.